This T cell receptor beta chain stems from a study of T-cell memory formation after mild COVID-19. TCRdb processed the 5' RACE reads anew with MiXCR; each CDR3 protein has one entry. The table records around 320,000 distinct CDR3 sequences, around 28% of them present only once. This clonotype was recorded at least ten times. Its antigen is still unknown. An end of the junction does not agree with germline; a read error may underlie this. The CDR3 sequence is 13 residues long. General observations from the study: Some SARS-CoV-2-responding clones were already detected in memory before infection. Nothing confirmed that second-wave clones peaking on day 37 were specific for SARS-CoV-2.

The chain carries TRBV12-3 or TRBV12-4 and TRBJ2-7, with D possibly TRBD2 on 6 matching bases. Sequencing used PBMCs or a T cell subset sorted from them (not recorded which). This TCR derives from an adult woman who had mild COVID-19 (a few samples of this study predate the infection). Cell type and time point are not known. CDR3 region: CASRLAASYEQYF. CDR3 nucleotide sequence: TGTGCCAGCAGATTAGCGGCCTCCTACGAGCAGTACTTC.